This T cell receptor (beta chain) was captured in a study of OX40 agonist ivuxolimab in advanced cancers. Study in general: Patients received ivuxolimab, an intravenous treatment, every 2 weeks at 0.01 to 10 mg/kg.

The protocol was immunoSEQ multiplex PCR, while the TCRdb copy is restricted to in-frame clones and leaves out a portion. The sample consists of about 47,000 clones, about 88% of them appearing once. There are 16 residues in the CDR3. The germline V gene encodes CDR1 KGHSH and CDR2 LQKENI. The J segment lost 4 bases and the V segment lost 3 bases, leaving 9 bases of the junction unmatched. The sequence was collected from an adult with an advanced solid tumor such as melanoma, head and neck, liver or kidney cancer. The J gene is TRBJ2-5, the V gene TRBV18; 9 nucleotides line up with TRBD1. Material: CD4+ or CD8+ T cells sorted from blood, obtained in a trial of the OX40 agonist ivuxolimab. The CDR3 DNA reads as TGTGCCAGCTCACCGCAGTGGGACAGGGAAGGAGAGACCCAGTACTTC. The encoded protein is CASSPQWDREGETQYF.